The 18 T cell receptor beta chains below come from one sample, sequenced in a study of T-cell memory formation after mild COVID-19. TCRdb passed the 5' RACE reads through MiXCR, listing each CDR3 protein once. Altogether hundreds of thousands of distinct CDR3 sequences are present, 13% to 15% being singletons, with the ten largest covering 20% to 25%. The specimen was PBMCs or a T cell subset sorted from them (not recorded which). The receptors were gathered from a man aged 18 to 30 who had mild COVID-19 (a few samples of this study predate the infection). Cell type and time point are not known.

The genes are TRBV10-3 and TRBJ2-6, with TRBD1 identical over 8 bases. Germline V gives CDR1 ENHRY, CDR2 SYGVKD. Unmatched junction bases numbered 5, after V lost 6 bases and J lost 4 bases. The CDR3 covers 15 residues. As DNA, the CDR3 is TGTGCCATCAGCGATGGGACAGGAGGGGCCAACGTCCTGACTTTC. Its translation: CAISDGTGGANVLTF.

In its sample, this clonotype was seen a few times. This chain connects TRBV7-3 to TRBJ2-3; D is uncertain. V lost 2 bases, J lost 5 bases, and 5 bases lay in between. The CDR3 sequence is 12 residues long. Germline loops: CDR1 SGHTA, CDR2 FQGTGA. The CDR3 sequence: CASSLYGDTQYF. CDR3 bases: TGTGCCAGCAGCTTATATGGAGATACGCAGTATTTT.

In this sample, this clonotype turned up once. The chain couples TRBV28 to TRBJ2-1; maybe TRBD2 (6 bases). Germline CDR1 reads MDHEN; CDR2 reads SYDVKM. V was clipped by 3 bases and J by 6 bases, with 15 bases between them. The CDR3 consists of 15 residues. This CDR3 reads CASSFHPGRRNEQFF. CDR3 coding DNA: TGTGCCAGCAGTTTCCATCCCGGGAGACGCAATGAGCAGTTCTTC. The full variable domain, in which reference TRBV28 and TRBJ2-1 provide the parts outside the CDR3, is DVKVTQSSRYLVKRTGEKVFLECVQDMDHENMFWYRQDPGLGLRLIYFSYDVKMKEKGDIPEGYSVSREKKERFSLILESASTNQTSMYLCASSFHPGRRNEQFFGPGTRLTVL.

J is TRBJ2-2 and V is TRBV4-1; possible D gene TRBD2, 6 bases. The CDR3 has 14 amino acids. CDR1 is MGHRA, CDR2 YSYEKL, per germline. V was shortened by 6 bases and J by 6 bases, with 14 bases between the two germline ends. The CDR3 reads CASRHPGEAGELFF. CDR3 sequence (DNA): TGCGCCAGCAGACATCCCGGGGAGGCCGGGGAGCTGTTTTTT.

V usage is TRBV3-1 and J usage is TRBJ2-5; 10 bases align to TRBD2. CDR3 length equals 16 residues. Germline loops: CDR1 LGHDT, CDR2 YNNKEL (reference sequence). Unmatched junction bases numbered 9, after V lost 3 bases and J lost 5 bases. The CDR3 DNA is TGTGCCAGCAGCCAGGGCCTAGCGGGGGTTTCGGAGACCCAGTACTTC. It encodes CASSQGLAGVSETQYF.

This rearrangement joins TRBV7-2 to TRBJ2-2, with D unresolved. CDR1 SGHTA and CDR2 FQGNSA come from the germline V gene. V was pared by 6 bases and J by 1 base, with 12 bases between. There are 15 residues in the CDR3. The CDR3 here is CASSSPALNTGELFF. In DNA, the CDR3 is TGTGCCAGCAGTTCCCCCGCACTGAACACCGGGGAGCTGTTTTTT.

This clonotype was counted only a few times. This chain uses TRBV20-1 with TRBJ2-3; D perhaps matches TRBD1 (6 bases). CDR3 length: 15 amino acids. V was cut by 6 bases and J by 0 bases, with 16 bases left in between. The germline gives CDR1 DFQATT, CDR2 SNEGSKA (reference sequence). CDR3 bases: TGCAGTGCCGGTGGACAGATGATTAGCACAGATACGCAGTATTTT. This translates into CSAGGQMISTDTQYF.

The table lists this clonotype with a few counts. V gene TRBV7-2 combines with J gene TRBJ1-1, with TRBD1 matching 7 bases. The CDR3 contains 13 residues. Germline lookup yields CDR1 SGHTA and CDR2 FQGNSA. The V gene end was trimmed by 10 bases and the J gene end by 0 bases; junction bases not matched to a gene: 5. The CDR3 nucleotides read TGTGCCAATGCACAGGGGATGAACACTGAAGCTTTCTTT. It is translated as CANAQGMNTEAFF.

The chain couples TRBV20-1 to TRBJ2-5; 7 positions agree with TRBD2. CDR3 length: 15 amino acids. Germline loops: CDR1 DFQATT, CDR2 SNEGSKA (reference sequence). CDR3 nucleotides: TGCAGGGCATCAATCATCCGGGACTACAGAGAGACCCAGTACTTC. Protein sequence: CRASIIRDYRETQYF.

This clonotype was seen a handful of times. This sequence joins TRBV7-2 and TRBJ2-3; 12 nucleotides align to TRBD2. The ends lost 1 base at V and 2 bases at J; junction bases unmatched: 4. Germline CDR1 SGHTA, CDR2 FQGNSA. The CDR3 totals 17 residues. The CDR3 spells CASSLVGLAGITDTQYF. The CDR3 DNA reads as TGTGCCAGCAGCTTAGTCGGACTAGCGGGGATCACAGATACGCAGTATTTT.

This chain connects TRBV6-5 to TRBJ1-1; 8 bases align to TRBD1. V dropped 2 bases and J dropped 4; count of bases not matched to a gene: 12. The CDR3 is 17 amino acids. Germline values: CDR1 MNHEY, CDR2 SVGAGI. The CDR3 region is CASSYQPDRAAGTEAFF. The CDR3 coding sequence is TGTGCCAGCAGTTACCAGCCGGACAGGGCGGCCGGCACTGAAGCTTTCTTT.

This chain links TRBV3-1 with TRBJ1-1; D is uncertain. Germline-derived CDR1 and CDR2 are LGHDT and YNNKEL (reference sequence). The V gene lost 0 bases and the J gene lost 5 bases, with 13 bases spanning the gap. The CDR3 contains 15 residues. CDR3 protein: CASSQDSSVYTEAFF. CDR3 DNA: TGTGCCAGCAGCCAAGATTCATCGGTATATACTGAAGCTTTCTTT.

V gene TRBV4-3 combines with J gene TRBJ2-7; D unresolved. V lost 1 base to trimming and J lost 3 bases, with 13 bases between them. CDR1 and CDR2 from the germline V gene are LGHNA and YSLEER. The CDR3 consists of 15 residues. CDR3 sequence reads: CASSQGIGPIYEQYV. The CDR3 nucleotides are TGCGCCAGCAGCCAAGGAATAGGGCCGATCTACGAGCAGTACGTC.

The chain is built from TRBV28 and TRBJ2-5; no clear D. V dropped 8 bases and J dropped 5 bases, with 9 bases sitting between them. This CDR3 contains 11 residues. CDR1 and CDR2 from the germline V gene are MDHEN and SYDVKM. The CDR3 nucleotides read TGTGCCAGCTCGCTGCCCGAGACCCAGTACTTC. Residues: CASSLPETQYF.

The V call is TRBV6-5, the J call TRBJ2-7; 11 bases map to TRBD1. Germline V CDR1 and CDR2: MNHEY, SVGAGI. V dropped 6 bases and J dropped 4; count of bases not matched to a gene: 5. The length of the CDR3 is 14 residues. CDR3: CASSKGTGGYEQYV. The CDR3 DNA reads as TGTGCCAGCAGCAAGGGGACAGGGGGGTACGAGCAGTACGTC.

This rearrangement joins TRBV6-5 to TRBJ2-5, with 7 bases that match TRBD2. This CDR3 comprises 14 residues. Per germline, CDR1 MNHEY and CDR2 SVGAGI. V shed 6 bases and J 5 bases; nucleotides not matched to a gene: 9. The CDR3 bases are TGTGCCAGCAGCCGGGGAGGGTTTGCGGAGACCCAGTACTTC. It is translated as CASSRGGFAETQYF.

The J gene is TRBJ2-2, the V gene TRBV24-1, with D maybe TRBD1 (5 bases). V lost 3 bases to trimming and J lost 5 bases, with 12 bases between them. The CDR3 is 15 amino acids. Germline V gene lookup returns CDR1 KGHDR and CDR2 SFDVKD. The CDR3 reads CATSDTLDSTGELFF. In DNA, the CDR3 is TGTGCCACCAGTGATACCCTCGACAGTACCGGGGAGCTGTTTTTT.

The V and J genes are TRBV20-1 and TRBJ2-5, with 14 bases lining up with TRBD2. The V and J ends lost 5 bases and 4 bases, in that order; junction bases with no gene match: 6. The CDR3 sequence is 15 residues long. From germline, CDR1 is DFQATT and CDR2 SNEGSKA (reference sequence). The CDR3 reads CSARLAGGPLETQYF. Here the CDR3 DNA reads TGCAGTGCTCGACTAGCGGGGGGGCCATTAGAGACCCAGTACTTC.